This T cell receptor (beta chain) was found in a study of CD8 T cells in ankylosing spondylitis. This clonotype was picked up a small number of times. Its antigen is not known. Study observations and caveats: Researchers report that disease-linked clones proved CD8+ and relatively rare in peripheral blood. Significant enrichment of disease-linked clones was reportedly seen in matched ankylosing spondylitis synovial fluid. Characteristic, it appeared, of ankylosing spondylitis blood was a TCR beta motif of roughly eight highly homologous variants. In the blood and synovial fluid of reactive arthritis, some motif variants had been previously reported.

TCRdb re-analysed the 5' RACE reads in MiXCR, keeping a single row per CDR3 protein. The sample carries 300,000 to 350,000 distinct CDR3 sequences, roughly 20% recorded once. The CDR3 totals 15 residues. V was pared by 2 bases and J by 4 bases, with 14 bases between. Germline assignment: CDR1 SEHNR and CDR2 FQNEAQ (reference sequence). V is TRBV7-9 and J is TRBJ1-1, with unresolved D. Material for sequencing was blood, either unsorted or a sorted T cell fraction (not recorded which). The sequence was obtained from a female donor with ankylosing spondylitis or in good health (not recorded which). The CDR3 sequence is CASSLSSYYRTEAFF. CDR3 in DNA: TGTGCCAGCAGCTTATCATCGTACTATCGCACTGAAGCTTTCTTT.